This T cell receptor (beta chain) stems from a study of blood T cell repertoires in COVID-19. V lost 2 bases and J 6 bases, leaving 11 bases between the germline ends. Germline values: CDR1 KGHSH, CDR2 LQKENI. CDR3 length equals 14 residues. Method: immunoSEQ multiplex PCR; TCRdb's copy keeps in-frame clones and lacks some. This sample has 360,000 or so clones; roughly 86% occur once, and the top ten carry 1.5% to 2%. Participants were placed into cohorts based on the clinical history they reported. The chain carries TRBV18 and TRBJ1-3; weak D call: TRBD1 (5 bases). This TCR was sampled from a woman aged 30 to 39 who had recovered from COVID-19. The sequencing sample was made of PBMCs or T cells enriched from blood (not recorded which). The CDR3 loop reads CASSPTGFQNTIYF. The DNA of the CDR3 is TGTGCCAGCTCACCAACAGGTTTCCAAAACACCATATATTTT.